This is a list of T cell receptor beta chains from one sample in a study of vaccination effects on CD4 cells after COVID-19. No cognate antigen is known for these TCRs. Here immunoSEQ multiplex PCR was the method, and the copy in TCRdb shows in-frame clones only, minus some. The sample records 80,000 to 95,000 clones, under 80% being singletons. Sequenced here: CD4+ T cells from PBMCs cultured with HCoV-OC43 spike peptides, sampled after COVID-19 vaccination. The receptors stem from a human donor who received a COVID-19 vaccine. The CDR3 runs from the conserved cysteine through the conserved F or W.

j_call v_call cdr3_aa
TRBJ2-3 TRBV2 CASMTTSGGRTDTQYF
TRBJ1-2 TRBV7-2 CASSLVMGGSYGYTF
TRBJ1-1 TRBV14 CASSQSGGTEAFF
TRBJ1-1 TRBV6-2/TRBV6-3 CASSYGNLGGASTTEAFF
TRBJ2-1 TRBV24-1 CATSGTGATSQNEQFF
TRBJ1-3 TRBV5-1 CASSYTGGGRNTIYF
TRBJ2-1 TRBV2 CASSDSRYNEQFF
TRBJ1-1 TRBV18 CASSPLMNTEAFF
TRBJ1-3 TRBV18 CASSPAGSGNTIYF
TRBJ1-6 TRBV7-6 CASSLVGLGRVYNSPLHF
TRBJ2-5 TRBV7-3 CASSRGTGRLETQYF
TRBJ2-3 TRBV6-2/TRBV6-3 CASSYRWASTDTQYF
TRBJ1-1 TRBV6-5 CASSYTDGTEAFF
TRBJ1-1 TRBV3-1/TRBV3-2 CASSMDRATEAFF
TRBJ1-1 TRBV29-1 CSVDPDRLMAEAFF
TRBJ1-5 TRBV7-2 CASSLDYNQPQHF
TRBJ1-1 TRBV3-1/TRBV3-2 CASSQVVGSSEAFF
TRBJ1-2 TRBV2 CASSRTGITGYTF
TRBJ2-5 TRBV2 CASRKDSQDQYF
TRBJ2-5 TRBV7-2 CASSSGVLKQTQYF
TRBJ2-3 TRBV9 CASSPRQGSGTDTQYF
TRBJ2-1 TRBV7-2 CASSLNRYNEQFF
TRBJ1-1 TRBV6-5 CASRKTGGNTEAFF
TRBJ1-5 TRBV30 CAWSIMGDQPQHF